The next 5 T cell receptor beta chains were all read from a single sample in a study of OX40 agonist ivuxolimab in advanced cancers. The repertoire was sequenced with immunoSEQ multiplex PCR; TCRdb's copy has only in-frame clones and lacks some. The sample lists about 44,000 clones, approximately 86% seen once, with 0.35% to 0.45% in the top ten. The specimen was CD4+ or CD8+ T cells sorted from blood, collected in a trial of the OX40 agonist ivuxolimab. Source of these receptors: an adult with an advanced solid tumor such as melanoma, head and neck, liver or kidney cancer.

The chain is built from TRBV29-1 and TRBJ2-2; D gene ambiguous. Germline V lookup: CDR1 SQVTM, CDR2 ANQGSEA. Trimming took off 6 bases at V and 0 bases at J, with 8 bases between the two ends. The length of the CDR3 is 13 residues. CDR3 sequence reads: CSVQSPNTGELFF. The CDR3 nucleotides read TGCAGCGTACAAAGCCCGAACACCGGGGAGCTGTTTTTT.

The rearrangement links TRBV10-1 to TRBJ1-5; 7 nucleotides line up with TRBD1. Trimming took 6 bases from V and 4 from J; bases not matched to a gene: 9. CDR3 length: 15 residues. CDR1 and CDR2 from the germline V gene are WNHNN and SYGVQD (reference sequence). The CDR3 loop is CASRTTGVWNQPQHF. The CDR3 bases are TGCGCCAGCAGAACCACAGGGGTCTGGAATCAGCCCCAGCATTTT.

The J gene is TRBJ1-1, the V gene TRBV18; possible D gene TRBD1, 6 bases. This CDR3 contains 14 residues. Germline CDR1 is KGHSH and CDR2 is LQKENI. V shed 6 bases and J shed 1 base, with 12 bases lying between them. This CDR3 reads CASSRQASNTEAFF. For the CDR3, the DNA is TGTGCCAGCTCTCGACAGGCGTCGAACACTGAAGCTTTCTTT.

The genes are TRBV5-1 and TRBJ2-7, with TRBD1 as a possible D gene (5 bases). Trimming cost V 9 bases and J 7 bases, with 14 bases left between them. The CDR3 is 11 residues long. From germline, CDR1 is SGHRS and CDR2 YFSETQ. The CDR3: CAKGWGGEQYF. DNA of the CDR3: TGCGCCAAGGGGTGGGGTGGTGAGCAGTACTTC.

The chain couples TRBV19 to TRBJ1-3; 11 bases match TRBD1. Germline lookup yields CDR1 LNHDA and CDR2 SQIVND (reference sequence). Trimming cost V 8 bases and J 11 bases; bases outside gene matches: 8. The CDR3 consists of 13 residues. The CDR3, as DNA: TGTGCCAGTGGGACAGGGGGTGTATCCCCCATATATTTT. This gives the protein CASGTGGVSPIYF.